The 21 T cell receptor beta chains below come from one sample, sequenced in a study of blood T cells in healthy people across ages. Then a second PCR, running about 6 to 12 cycles, was carried out with a sample-barcoded 5' primer and a J-beta primer mix. TCRdb itself ran the 5' RACE reads through MiXCR, one entry per CDR3 protein. The data contain 1.5 million to 2 million distinct CDR3 sequences, roughly 27% of them singletons. Sequences were obtained from blood. Receptor source: a woman aged 30 to 39 in good health.

The J gene is TRBJ2-2, the V gene TRBV2, with no clear D. V was shortened by 4 bases and J by 1 base, with 13 bases between the two germline ends. Germline CDR1 SNHLY, CDR2 FYNNEI. There are 16 residues in the CDR3. Here the CDR3 DNA reads TGTGCCAGCAGTGGCTCACGGGCTTTGAACACCGGGGAGCTGTTTTTT. Translating it yields CASSGSRALNTGELFF.

As regards this clonotype: One end of the junction fails to match germline, which may point to a read error. This sequence joins TRBV5-1 and TRBJ2-1, with D perhaps TRBD2 (6 bases). The CDR3 loop spans 16 amino acids. Germline V gives CDR1 SGHRS, CDR2 YFSETQ. The CDR3 coding sequence is TGCGCCAGCAACTTGGGGGGTCTCCGCACCTACAATGAGCAGTTCTTC. Translated, it gives CASNLGGLRTYNEQFF.

This clonotype appeared many times. The V call is TRBV15, the J call TRBJ2-7; D is undetermined. The V and J ends lost 0 bases and 0 bases respectively, with 9 bases between them. The germline CDR1 and CDR2 sequences are LNHNV and YYDKDF (reference sequence). This CDR3 is 15 amino acids long. The CDR3 nucleotides read TGTGCCACCAGCAGAGATTCGGCTGACTCCTACGAGCAGTACTTC. Translating gives CATSRDSADSYEQYF.

The sample holds a few counts of this clonotype. V usage is TRBV11-2 and J usage is TRBJ2-7; D perhaps matches TRBD1 (6 bases). The length of the CDR3 is 15 residues. With 2 bases removed from V and 6 bases from J, the gap between germline ends came to 17 bases. The germline V gene encodes CDR1 SGHAT and CDR2 FQNNGV. CDR3 sequence: CASSLSGTQTTEQYF. Here the CDR3 DNA reads TGTGCCAGCAGCTTATCCGGGACACAAACGACCGAGCAGTACTTC.

V is TRBV19 and J is TRBJ1-2, with D possibly being TRBD1 (5 bases). V was shortened by 10 bases and J by 4 bases, with 19 bases between the two germline ends. Germline V gene data show CDR1 as LNHDA and CDR2 as SQIVND (reference sequence). This CDR3 spans 14 amino acids. The CDR3 DNA reads as TGTGCCAATAATTCCCAGGGAGGCGTCTATGGCTACACCTTC. Amino acid sequence: CANNSQGGVYGYTF.

Regarding this clonotype: One end of the junction fails to match germline, which may point to a read error. The chain is built from TRBV27 and TRBJ1-6; D is unresolved. Germline values: CDR1 MNHEY, CDR2 SMNVEV (reference sequence). The CDR3 consists of 12 residues. The CDR3 DNA follows: TGTGCCAGCAGTTTGTTTGGCTCACCCCCCCACTTT. This gives the protein CASSLFGSPPHF.

The chain links TRBV25-1 to TRBJ2-1; TRBD2 agrees at 8 bases. V lost 7 bases and J lost 7; bases outside the gene matches: 12. The germline V gene encodes CDR1 MGHDK and CDR2 SYGVNS. The CDR3 covers 15 residues. The CDR3 coding sequence is TGTGCCAGCACCCGAGGGAGCGGGGGCTGGAATGAGCAGTTCTTC. This translates into CASTRGSGGWNEQFF.

This clonotype appeared a few times. CDR3 protein: CASSAGTQVGEQYF. The CDR3 nucleotides are TGTGCCAGCAGTGCCGGGACCCAAGTCGGCGAGCAGTACTTC. The chain links TRBV12-3 or TRBV12-4 to TRBJ2-7; the D gene could be TRBD1 or TRBD2 (5 bases each). V was shortened by 5 bases and J by 6 bases, with 17 bases between the two germline ends. The CDR3 sequence is 14 residues long.

The chain has TRBV28 and TRBJ2-3, with TRBD2 matching 7 bases. The V gene's germline CDR1 is MDHEN and CDR2 SYDVKM. The J segment lost 2 bases and the V segment lost 2 bases, leaving 4 bases of the junction unmatched. The CDR3 has 15 amino acids. CDR3 loop: CASSLPGTNTDTQYF. The CDR3 region has the DNA TGTGCCAGCAGTTTACCGGGGACTAACACAGATACGCAGTATTTT. Full variable domain (rest looked up from reference TRBV28 and TRBJ2-3): DVKVTQSSRYLVKRTGEKVFLECVQDMDHENMFWYRQDPGLGLRLIYFSYDVKMKEKGDIPEGYSVSREKKERFSLILESASTNQTSMYLCASSLPGTNTDTQYFGPGTRLTVL.

The V call is TRBV27, the J call TRBJ2-4; D may be TRBD1 (6 bases). Trimming took 2 bases from V and 13 from J, leaving 15 bases between them. This CDR3 contains 13 residues. Germline CDR1 MNHEY, CDR2 SMNVEV (reference sequence). The CDR3 here is CASSLQGFHQQYF. CDR3 nucleotide sequence: TGTGCCAGCAGTTTACAGGGGTTCCACCAGCAGTACTTC.

The rearrangement links TRBV6-5 to TRBJ2-7; 8 bases match TRBD2. The germline V gene has CDR1 MNHEY and CDR2 SVGAGI. The trim removed 7 bases at V and 4 bases at J, leaving 15 bases unmatched. The CDR3 extends over 16 amino acids. CDR3 residues: CASTKLPRGGRYEQYF. As DNA, the CDR3 is TGTGCCAGCACCAAACTTCCACGCGGGGGGAGATACGAGCAGTACTTC.

In its sample, this clonotype was seen many times. The chain links TRBV5-4 to TRBJ2-1; perhaps TRBD2 as D (6 bases). This CDR3 region has 13 residues. The V and J ends lost 5 bases and 2 bases respectively, with 8 bases between them. Germline CDR1 SGHNT, CDR2 YYREEE (reference sequence). The CDR3 region has the DNA TGTGCCAGCAGAGGAGGGACCTACAATGAGCAGTTCTTC. Translating gives CASRGGTYNEQFF. The complete variable domain, with remaining parts taken from reference TRBV5-4 and TRBJ2-1, reads ETGVTQSPTHLIKTRGQQVTLRCSSQSGHNTVSWYQQALGQGPQFIFQYYREEENGRGNFPPRFSGLQFPNYSSELNVNALELDDSALYLCASRGGTYNEQFFGPGTRLTVL.

This clonotype has at least ten counts. The chain uses TRBV20-1 and TRBJ2-7; D perhaps matches TRBD2 (5 bases). Trimming cost V 1 base and J 6 bases, with 7 bases left between them. Germline V gene lookup returns CDR1 DFQATT and CDR2 SNEGSKA (reference sequence). CDR3 length: 11 residues. This CDR3 is CSARGLAEQYF. The CDR3, as DNA: TGCAGTGCTAGAGGGCTAGCCGAGCAGTACTTC.

This clonotype was counted between two and nine times. This chain uses TRBV5-1 with TRBJ2-7; possible D gene TRBD1, 6 bases. The CDR3 sequence is 16 residues long. Germline V gene lookup returns CDR1 SGHRS and CDR2 YFSETQ. Trimming removed 6 bases at V and 0 bases at J, with 19 bases between. The CDR3 region has the DNA TGCGCCAGCACCCTAAGGTCCAGGGGCCTCTCCTACGAGCAGTACTTC. Protein: CASTLRSRGLSYEQYF.

The gene calls are TRBV29-1 and TRBJ2-3, with 9 bases identical to TRBD1. Germline assignment: CDR1 SQVTM and CDR2 ANQGSEA. The CDR3 consists of 14 residues. V gave up 5 bases and J gave up 3 bases; unmatched junction bases: 6. CDR3 protein: CSVSRGQGTDTQYF. In DNA, the CDR3 is TGCAGCGTTTCACGGGGACAGGGTACAGATACGCAGTATTTT.

This clonotype was picked up a small number of times. The chain couples TRBV7-9 to TRBJ2-7; no reliable D call. CDR1 and CDR2 (germline): SEHNR, FQNEAQ (reference sequence). V lost 0 bases, J lost 2 bases, and 8 bases lay in between. The CDR3 spans 14 residues. CDR3 DNA sequence: TGTGCCAGCAGCTTAGCGTCCAGCACCTACGAGCAGTACTTC. As protein: CASSLASSTYEQYF. The full variable domain, rest sourced from reference TRBV7-9 and TRBJ2-7, is DTGVSQNPRHKITKRGQNVTFRCDPISEHNRLYWYRQTLGQGPEFLTYFQNEAQLEKSRLLSDRFSAERPKGSFSTLEIQRTEQGDSAMYLCASSLASSTYEQYFGPGTRLTVT.

V is TRBV29-1 and J is TRBJ2-3; TRBD1 matches 9 bases. The germline V gene has CDR1 SQVTM and CDR2 ANQGSEA. V shed 8 bases, J shed 3 bases, and the junction held 6 bases outside the gene matches. The CDR3 sequence is 13 residues long. CDR3 coding DNA: TGCAGCTCCGGGACAGGGAGAACAGATACGCAGTATTTT. This codes for CSSGTGRTDTQYF.

The V call is TRBV12-3 or TRBV12-4, the J call TRBJ2-3; tentatively, D is TRBD1 or TRBD2 (5 bases each). V gave up 5 bases and J gave up 2 bases, with 17 bases separating them. CDR3 size: 16 residues. CDR3 sequence: CASSGESGTPTDTQYF. The CDR3 bases are TGTGCCAGCAGTGGGGAGTCCGGGACCCCCACAGATACGCAGTATTTT.

CDR3 in amino acids: CATSDLWESGPVYNEQFF. CDR3 DNA sequence: TGTGCCACCAGTGATTTATGGGAAAGCGGGCCTGTCTACAATGAGCAGTTCTTC. J is TRBJ2-1 and V is TRBV24-1; the D gene is possibly TRBD2 (6 bases). The germline CDR1 and CDR2 sequences are KGHDR and SFDVKD. V dropped 1 base and J dropped 3 bases, with 18 bases sitting between them. The CDR3 covers 18 residues.

Concerning this clonotype itself: A much larger clone differs by one base, so this may be a read error. V and J are TRBV29-1 and TRBJ2-1; TRBD1 matches at 11 bases. The CDR3 covers 15 residues. Germline V gene sequence: CDR1 SQVTM, CDR2 ANQGSEA. DNA for the CDR3: TGCAGCGCTGTGGGGGACAGGGGGATCTACAATGGGCAGTTCTTC. Residues: CSAVGDRGIYNGQFF.

Concerning this clonotype: A read error may produce the germline difference seen at one junction end. This chain uses TRBV7-9 with TRBJ1-5, with TRBD1 matching 10 bases. CDR1 is SEHNR, CDR2 FQNEAQ, per germline (reference sequence). CDR3 size: 16 residues. The CDR3 DNA sequence: TGTGCCAGCAGCTTCGGGGGGGGACAGGGGTATCAGCCCCAGCGTTTT. It is translated as CASSFGGGQGYQPQRF.